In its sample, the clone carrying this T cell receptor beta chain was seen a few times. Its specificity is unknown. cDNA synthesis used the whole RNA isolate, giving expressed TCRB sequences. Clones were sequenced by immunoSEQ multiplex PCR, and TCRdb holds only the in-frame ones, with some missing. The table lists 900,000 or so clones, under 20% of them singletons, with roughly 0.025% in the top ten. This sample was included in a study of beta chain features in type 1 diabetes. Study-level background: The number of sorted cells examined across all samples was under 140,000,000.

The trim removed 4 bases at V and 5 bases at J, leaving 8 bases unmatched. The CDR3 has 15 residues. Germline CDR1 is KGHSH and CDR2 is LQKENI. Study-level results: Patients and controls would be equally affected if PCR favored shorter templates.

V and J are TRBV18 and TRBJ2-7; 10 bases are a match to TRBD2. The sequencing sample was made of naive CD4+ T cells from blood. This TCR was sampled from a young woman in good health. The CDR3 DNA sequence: TGTGCCAGCTCACAACAGCGGGAGGGCCTGCACGAGCAGTACTTC. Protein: CASSQQREGLHEQYF.